Below, 4 T cell receptor beta chains from the same sample are listed, as sequenced in a study of blood T cells in healthy people across ages. A second PCR of roughly 7 to 11 cycles used a sample-barcoded 5' primer and a J-beta primer mix. TCRdb redid the calling of the 5' RACE reads with MiXCR, one entry per CDR3 protein. The sample carries 650,000 to 700,000 distinct CDR3 sequences, about 51% recorded once. The sequencing sample was made of blood. These receptors were obtained from a woman older than 75 in good health.

The V call is TRBV3-1, the J call TRBJ1-2, with TRBD1 matching over 7 bases. The CDR3 has 14 residues. The germline gives CDR1 LGHDT, CDR2 YNNKEL (reference sequence). After removal of 6 bases from V and 7 bases from J, the junction contained 11 bases not matched to a gene. The CDR3: CASSLARGYGGYTF. DNA of the CDR3: TGTGCCAGCAGTCTAGCCAGGGGGTACGGTGGCTACACCTTC.

This clonotype was detected ten times or more. This may stem from a read error, because a much larger clone lies one nucleotide away. The chain joins TRBV6-6 to TRBJ2-3; D is unclear. The CDR3 has 13 amino acids. Germline CDR1 is MNHNY and CDR2 is SVGAGI (reference sequence). V lost 2 bases, J lost 2 bases, and 5 bases lay in between. CDR3: CASSYLHTDTQYF. DNA for the CDR3: TGTGCCAGCAGTTACCTTCACACAGATACGCAGTATTTT.

This clonotype was seen repeatedly, ten times or more. The J gene is TRBJ2-7, the V gene TRBV7-2; no clear D gene. Germline CDR1 SGHTA, CDR2 FQGNSA. Trimming left V 5 bases short and J 0 bases short, with 11 bases between. The CDR3 runs to 14 residues. Here the CDR3 reads CASSLVGSSYEQYF. Written as DNA, the CDR3 is TGTGCCAGCAGCCTCGTGGGCAGCTCCTACGAGCAGTACTTC.

Points on this clonotype: This may come from a read error, since a much larger clone is one base off. This chain links TRBV6-1 with TRBJ2-1, with D perhaps matching TRBD2 (6 bases). CDR3 length: 14 residues. CDR1 is MNHNS, CDR2 SASEGT, per germline. V lost 10 bases to trimming and J lost 5 bases, with 18 bases between them. The CDR3 spells CANTVGGIDNEQFF. CDR3 in DNA: TGTGCCAACACAGTCGGCGGGATCGACAATGAGCAGTTCTTC.